This T cell receptor beta chain was recorded in a study of control samples from healthy donors and cancer patients. Here immunoSEQ multiplex PCR was the method, and the copy in TCRdb shows in-frame clones only, minus some. The profile shows around 68,000 clones, 83% of them singletons. The CDR3 sequence is 14 residues long. Germline V lookup: CDR1 SEHNR, CDR2 FQNEAQ (reference sequence). The V gene end was trimmed by 2 bases and the J gene end by 5 bases; junction bases not matched to a gene: 2. This chain connects TRBV7-9 to TRBJ1-5; 8 nucleotides align to TRBD1. This clonotype originated in a man in his 60s in good health. Input material: blood. The CDR3 coding sequence is TGTGCCAGCAGCTTACAGGACAGGGATCAGCCCCAGCATTTT. Protein sequence: CASSLQDRDQPQHF.